These 3 T cell receptor beta chains were sequenced from one sample in a study of blood T cells in healthy people across ages. A second PCR of roughly 7 to 11 cycles used a sample-barcoded 5' primer and a J-beta primer mix. TCRdb used MiXCR to reprocess the 5' RACE reads, holding one entry per CDR3 protein. Here the sample spans hundreds of thousands of distinct CDR3 sequences, around 24% being singletons. This sample was shared with a second study, whose subject was T cells of mothers and their children.

Sequenced material: blood. These receptors were taken from a boy between 10 and 17 years old in good health.

The chain combines TRBV18 with TRBJ1-4; no definite D call. V lost 5 bases to trimming and J lost 6 bases, with 10 bases between them. This CDR3 has 13 residues. Germline V gene data show CDR1 as KGHSH and CDR2 as LQKENI. The CDR3, as DNA: TGTGCCAGCTCAACGGACGTTTATGAAAAACTGTTTTTT. Translating gives CASSTDVYEKLFF.

V usage is TRBV5-5 and J usage is TRBJ2-7; 7 bases fit TRBD1. The CDR3 has 16 amino acids. The junction had 8 bases not matched to a gene; V was cut back by 1 base and J by 1 base. From germline, CDR1 is SGHKS and CDR2 YYEKEE (reference sequence). Written as DNA, the CDR3 is TGTGCCAGCAGCTTGAGGGGGCCCCCGACTTCCTACGAGCAGTACTTC. Its protein is CASSLRGPPTSYEQYF.

The chain recombines TRBV5-1 with TRBJ2-3; a possible D gene is TRBD1 (5 bases). Per the germline V gene, CDR1 is SGHRS and CDR2 is YFSETQ. Trimming took off 3 bases at V and 0 bases at J, with 11 bases between the two ends. The CDR3 is 15 residues long. The CDR3 here is CASSSRGLSTDTQYF. In nucleotides, the CDR3 is TGCGCCAGCAGCTCAAGGGGCTTAAGCACAGATACGCAGTATTTT.